The 10 T cell receptor beta chains reported below all come from one sample, sequenced in a study of OX40 agonist ivuxolimab in advanced cancers. TCRdb's table, derived via immunoSEQ multiplex PCR, lists solely in-frame clones and lacks some. The data hold around 62,000 clones, with around nine tenths observed a single time. Sequenced material: CD4+ or CD8+ T cells sorted from blood, taken in a trial of the OX40 agonist ivuxolimab. These receptor sequences come from an adult with an advanced solid tumor such as melanoma, head and neck, liver or kidney cancer.

This clone occurred once. The chain is built from TRBV6-1 and TRBJ1-2; 11 bases agree with TRBD1. The trim removed 4 bases at V and 4 bases at J, leaving 8 bases unmatched. The CDR3 contains 16 residues. Looked up from germline, CDR1 is MNHNS and CDR2 is SASEGT. The CDR3 sequence is CASSATGTGGPYGYTF. In DNA form, the CDR3 reads TGTGCCAGCAGTGCAACCGGGACAGGGGGGCCCTATGGCTACACCTTC.

V gene TRBV6-5 combines with J gene TRBJ2-5, with 7 bases identical to TRBD1. There are 13 residues in the CDR3. CDR1 and CDR2 (germline): MNHEY, SVGAGI. V was pared by 6 bases and J by 2 bases, with 3 bases of the junction left unmatched. The CDR3 sequence: CASSGTDQETQYF. Written as DNA, the CDR3 is TGTGCCAGCAGCGGGACAGATCAAGAGACCCAGTACTTC.

This clone was counted a single time. The rearrangement uses TRBV19 and TRBJ2-1, with TRBD1 matching 7 bases. From germline, CDR1 is LNHDA and CDR2 SQIVND (reference sequence). The CDR3 consists of 14 residues. V shed 4 bases, J shed 6 bases, and the junction held 6 bases outside the gene matches. CDR3: CASSTRPGGNEQFF. The CDR3 DNA reads TGTGCCAGTAGTACACGTCCAGGGGGCAATGAGCAGTTCTTC.

This rearrangement joins TRBV18 to TRBJ2-1; a weak D match, TRBD2 (5 bases). Germline CDR1 reads KGHSH; CDR2 reads LQKENI. The CDR3 loop spans 12 amino acids. V lost 6 bases, J lost 8 bases, and 11 bases lay in between. The CDR3: CASSGVRDEQFF. For the CDR3, the DNA is TGTGCCAGCTCCGGGGTGCGGGATGAGCAGTTCTTC.

V usage is TRBV9 and J usage is TRBJ2-3; D may be TRBD2 (6 bases). Per germline, CDR1 SGDLS and CDR2 YYNGEE. V dropped 1 base and J dropped 6 bases, with 12 bases sitting between them. The length of the CDR3 is 14 residues. DNA for the CDR3: TGTGCCAGCAGCGTAACCAGTGGGGGGGATACGCAGTATTTT. Encoded protein: CASSVTSGGDTQYF.

This chain joins TRBV6-5 and TRBJ2-3, with 8 bases matching TRBD1. Germline V gene sequence: CDR1 MNHEY, CDR2 SVGAGI. This CDR3 has 15 residues. V was pared by 6 bases and J by 3 bases, with 8 bases of the junction left unmatched. CDR3 in DNA: TGTGCCAGCAGCAACAGGGGGGCTCCGACAGATACGCAGTATTTT. This encodes CASSNRGAPTDTQYF.

The chain links TRBV9 to TRBJ2-5; D is possibly TRBD2 (5 bases). V was clipped by 3 bases and J by 2 bases, with 14 bases between them. In germline, CDR1 is SGDLS, CDR2 YYNGEE. The CDR3 spans 15 residues. The CDR3 DNA reads as TGTGCCAGCAGCGCCCGGCCCTCGGGGCAAGAGACCCAGTACTTC. Amino acids: CASSARPSGQETQYF.

The chain recombines TRBV2 with TRBJ2-1; 8 bases are shared with TRBD1. V was pared by 0 bases and J by 7 bases, with 5 bases of the junction left unmatched. CDR1 and CDR2 (germline): SNHLY, FYNNEI. The CDR3 is 15 residues long. The CDR3 coding sequence is TGTGCCAGCAGTGAAGCCGGCAGGGGGCGGAATGAGCAGTTCTTC. Translation gives CASSEAGRGRNEQFF.

The chain links TRBV9 to TRBJ1-2; D is perhaps TRBD1 (6 bases). CDR1 is SGDLS and CDR2 is YYNGEE in the germline V gene. This CDR3 contains 15 residues. V lost 4 bases and J lost 6, with 19 bases in between. The CDR3 spells CASSPGVGAQHGYTF. Written as DNA, the CDR3 is TGTGCCAGCAGCCCAGGGGTGGGGGCCCAACATGGCTACACCTTC.

V is TRBV6-1 and J is TRBJ1-1; 11 nucleotides match TRBD1. This CDR3 is 13 amino acids long. After removal of 10 bases from V and 5 bases from J, the junction contained 6 bases not matched to a gene. Looked up from germline, CDR1 is MNHNS and CDR2 is SASEGT. The DNA for the CDR3 is TGTGCCACCCTAGGGGACAGGGGGACTGAAGCTTTCTTT. It specifies CATLGDRGTEAFF.